This entry lists 15 T cell receptor beta chains sequenced from one sample in a study of T cells in Graves' hyperthyroidism and ophthalmopathy. Using RNA transcripts as the source, TCR beta CDR3 regions were amplified. Using the HTBI primer set, a first-round RT-PCR was run on the TCR CDR3. TCRdb analysed the multiplex PCR reads with MiXCR anew, one entry per CDR3 protein. Found here are around 350,000 distinct CDR3 sequences, nearly 15% of them singletons; the top ten hold around 20%. The sequenced sample was blood. These TCRs come from an older woman with Graves' ophthalmopathy.

This clonotype was observed at least ten times. J is TRBJ1-1 and V is TRBV19, with a possible D match to TRBD1 (5 bases). V was shortened by 7 bases and J by 1 base, with 25 bases between the two germline ends. The CDR3 is 18 amino acids. CDR1 and CDR2 (germline): LNHDA, SQIVND (reference sequence). CDR3: CASMGRTGSAPSNTEAFF. CDR3 bases: TGTGCCAGTATGGGGCGAACGGGCAGCGCTCCTTCGAACACTGAAGCTTTCTTT.

This clonotype was seen repeatedly, ten times or more. The rearrangement joins TRBV7-2 to TRBJ2-7, with D possibly TRBD1 on 5 matching bases. CDR3 size: 15 residues. Trimming removed 5 bases from V and 3 bases from J, with 17 bases in between. CDR1 SGHTA and CDR2 FQGNSA come from the germline V gene. The CDR3 loop reads CASSLRAKGIYEQYF. CDR3 nucleotide sequence: TGTGCCAGCAGCCTAAGAGCCAAGGGGATCTACGAGCAGTACTTC.

This clonotype has a count of ten or more. The chain carries TRBV20-1 and TRBJ2-5; perhaps TRBD1 as D (5 bases). Deletions cut 6 bases from V and 5 bases from J, with 16 bases between. Looked up from germline, CDR1 is DFQATT and CDR2 is SNEGSKA (reference sequence). The CDR3 runs 13 residues. DNA for the CDR3: TGCAGTGCAGGGGTTAGGGGTTGGGAGACCCAGTACTTC. The encoded protein is CSAGVRGWETQYF.

This clonotype showed up just a few times. This chain links TRBV30 with TRBJ2-2; 11 nucleotides line up with TRBD2. This CDR3 is built from 15 residues. J was trimmed by 4 bases and V by 5 bases; bases with no gene match: 6. CDR1 and CDR2 from the germline V gene are GTSNPN and SVGIG (reference sequence). The CDR3 sequence: CAWARLAGSTGELFF. Here the CDR3 DNA reads TGTGCCTGGGCCAGACTAGCGGGAAGCACCGGGGAGCTGTTTTTT.

This clonotype was counted at least ten times. For the CDR3, the DNA is TGTGCCAGCAGCCACAGGGAAAATTCACCCCTCCACTTT. It encodes CASSHRENSPLHF. The chain joins TRBV3-1 to TRBJ1-6; a possible D gene is TRBD1 (5 bases). Germline lookup yields CDR1 LGHDT and CDR2 YNNKEL (reference sequence). V shed 3 bases and J shed 7 bases, with 7 bases lying between them. The CDR3 is made up of 13 amino acids.

This clonotype has at least ten counts. The chain couples TRBV3-1 to TRBJ2-1; D is perhaps TRBD1 or TRBD2 (5 bases each). This CDR3 contains 13 residues. The V and J ends lost 3 bases and 8 bases respectively, with 11 bases between them. CDR1 and CDR2 from the germline V gene are LGHDT and YNNKEL (reference sequence). CDR3 in amino acids: CASSQRGIYEQFF. CDR3 in DNA: TGTGCCAGCAGCCAGAGGGGAATCTATGAGCAGTTCTTC.

This clonotype was observed many times. CDR3 sequence: CASSPGGGRGNQPQHF. In nucleotides, the CDR3 is TGTGCCAGCAGCCCCGGGGGGGGGCGAGGCAATCAGCCCCAGCATTTT. The rearrangement uses TRBV6-1 and TRBJ1-5, with D possibly TRBD1 on 6 matching bases. The germline gives CDR1 MNHNS, CDR2 SASEGT. Trimming cost V 6 bases and J 2 bases, with 17 bases left between them. The length of the CDR3 is 16 residues.

This clonotype was detected many times. The V and J genes are TRBV11-2 and TRBJ1-2; D possibly corresponds to TRBD1 (6 bases). Trimming took 2 bases from V and 8 from J, leaving 18 bases between them. The germline CDR1 and CDR2 sequences are SGHAT and FQNNGV. The CDR3 runs to 15 residues. In DNA form, the CDR3 reads TGTGCCAGCAGCTTAAGGGGGACTCAGGGAGGAGGCTACACCTTC. This sequence encodes CASSLRGTQGGGYTF.

This clonotype has a count of ten or more. The V call is TRBV14, the J call TRBJ2-5, with 7 bases fitting TRBD1. The CDR3 covers 17 residues. Germline V gene lookup returns CDR1 SGHDN and CDR2 FVKESK. J gave up 1 base and V 3 bases, and 11 bases lay outside the gene matches. The CDR3 coding sequence is TGTGCCAGCAGCCACGGATTTGGGACAGTGACCCAAGAGACCCAGTACTTC. Translating it yields CASSHGFGTVTQETQYF.

This chain links TRBV5-1 with TRBJ2-5, with 12 bases that match TRBD2. The length of the CDR3 is 16 residues. Germline V gives CDR1 SGHRS, CDR2 YFSETQ. J lost 2 bases, V lost 4 bases, and 6 bases had no gene match. Here the CDR3 reads CASSPGGLAGQETQYF. CDR3 in DNA: TGCGCCAGCAGCCCGGGCGGACTAGCGGGACAAGAGACCCAGTACTTC.

This chain uses TRBV7-9 with TRBJ2-2, with D perhaps matching TRBD1 or TRBD2 (5 bases each). The CDR3 is 16 amino acids. Per the germline V gene, CDR1 is SEHNR and CDR2 is FQNEAQ (reference sequence). V dropped 3 bases and J dropped 2 bases, with 13 bases sitting between them. The DNA for the CDR3 is TGTGCCAGCAGCTTTTGGGGGAGTCGTAACACCGGGGAGCTGTTTTTT. Its protein product is CASSFWGSRNTGELFF.

This clonotype turned up a few times. The chain links TRBV7-9 to TRBJ1-1, with 7 bases aligning to TRBD1. Germline values: CDR1 SEHNR, CDR2 FQNEAQ (reference sequence). The CDR3 consists of 15 residues. Trimming took 4 bases from V and 4 from J; bases not matched to a gene: 9. DNA of the CDR3: TGTGCCAGCAGCTACGACCTGACAGGGTCCACTGAAGCTTTCTTT. Its protein product is CASSYDLTGSTEAFF. Combining the CDR3 with reference TRBV7-9 and TRBJ1-1 gives the whole variable domain DTGVSQNPRHKITKRGQNVTFRCDPISEHNRLYWYRQTLGQGPEFLTYFQNEAQLEKSRLLSDRFSAERPKGSFSTLEIQRTEQGDSAMYLCASSYDLTGSTEAFFGQGTRLTVV.

This clonotype was seen a few times. The V gene is TRBV7-6, the J gene TRBJ2-2; D not resolved. This CDR3 contains 14 residues. The germline V and J ends were trimmed by 0 bases and 0 bases, with 2 bases remaining between them. Germline V gene sequence: CDR1 SGHVS, CDR2 FNYEAQ. In DNA form, the CDR3 reads TGTGCCAGCAGCTTAGCTTCGAACACCGGGGAGCTGTTTTTT. This codes for CASSLASNTGELFF.

This clonotype was detected only a few times. J is TRBJ2-1 and V is TRBV5-1, with D perhaps TRBD1 or TRBD2 (5 bases each). The germline gives CDR1 SGHRS, CDR2 YFSETQ. CDR3 size: 13 residues. Trimming left V 0 bases short and J 8 bases short, with 9 bases between. CDR3 residues: CASSLVGDDEQFF. The CDR3, as DNA: TGCGCCAGCAGCTTGGTGGGGGATGATGAGCAGTTCTTC.

The table lists this clonotype with many counts. DNA of the CDR3: TGTGCCAGCAGTTTCTCGTCTGGGGCCAACGTCCTGACTTTC. Amino acids: CASSFSSGANVLTF. This sequence joins TRBV27 and TRBJ2-6; D call uncertain. This CDR3 has 14 residues. Germline V lookup: CDR1 MNHEY, CDR2 SMNVEV (reference sequence). Trimming shortened V by 3 bases and J by 1 base, and 4 bases separated the two germline ends.